This T cell receptor beta chain was recorded in a study of neurological immune-mediated disorders. Study-wide points: A possible signature appeared as one related-CDR3 cluster, in which phylogenetic grouping placed the repertoires of 18 of 34 multiple sclerosis patients. Patients with HTLV-1-associated myelopathy showed the most TCR clonal expansion. Those with multiple sclerosis showed the least, falling below healthy controls.

Stored at -80 C, 2 million PBMCs were the source of the unsorted libraries. About this clonotype itself: What it binds is not known.

TCRdb reprocessed the 5' RACE reads with MiXCR, giving one entry per CDR3 protein. In the table there are about 82,000 distinct CDR3 sequences, 2.6% of which are singletons. This CDR3 has 14 residues. V was trimmed by 6 bases and J by 3 bases, leaving 9 bases between them. The specimen sequenced was PBMCs. This TCR derives from a woman aged 25 to 45 with multiple sclerosis. The chain carries TRBV12-3 or TRBV12-4 and TRBJ1-6, with D unclear. CDR3 nucleotide sequence: TGTGCCAGCAGCGGCCGCGGCTATAATTCACCCCTCCACTTT. Amino acid sequence: CASSGRGYNSPLHF.